This T cell receptor (beta chain) emerged from a study of naive and memory T cell subsets. In regard to this clonotype: The antigen remains undetermined.

General observations from the study: Naive and memory subsets had different power law exponents for TCR abundance. Possibly reflecting memory cells re-expressing CD45RA, a few larger clonotypes occurred in naive repertoires, especially CD8.

The beta constant-region primer was an equimolar mix of two oligonucleotides covering TRBC1 and TRBC2. The ligated cDNA underwent four PCR rounds using SP2 and nested alpha and beta constant-region primers. TCRdb re-analysed the UMI-ligation and nested PCR reads in MiXCR, keeping a single row per CDR3 protein. The data contain some 80,000 distinct CDR3 sequences, roughly 9.2% of them singletons. The CDR3 runs to 14 residues. V was clipped by 6 bases and J by 0 bases, with 12 bases between them. The specimen was naive CD8+ T cells from blood. The genes are TRBV12-3 or TRBV12-4 and TRBJ2-7; perhaps TRBD1 as D (6 bases). The receptor was isolated from a human donor in good health. In DNA, the CDR3 is TGTGCCAGCAGCATCACAGGGAGCTCCTACGAGCAGTACTTC. This encodes CASSITGSSYEQYF.